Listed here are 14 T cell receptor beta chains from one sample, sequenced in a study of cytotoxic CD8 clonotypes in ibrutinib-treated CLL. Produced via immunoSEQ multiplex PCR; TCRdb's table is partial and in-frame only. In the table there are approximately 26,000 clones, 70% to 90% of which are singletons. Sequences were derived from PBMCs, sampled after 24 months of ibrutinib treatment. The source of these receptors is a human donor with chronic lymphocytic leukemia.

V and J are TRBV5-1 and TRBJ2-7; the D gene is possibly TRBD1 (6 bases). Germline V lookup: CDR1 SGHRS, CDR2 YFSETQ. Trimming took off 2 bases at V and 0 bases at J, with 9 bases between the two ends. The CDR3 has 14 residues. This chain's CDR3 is CASSFQGTSYEQYF. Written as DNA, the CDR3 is TGCGCCAGCAGCTTCCAGGGGACCTCCTACGAGCAGTACTTC.

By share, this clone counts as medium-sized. In DNA, the CDR3 is TGTGCCAGCAGCTCCCGACAGGGGGGAGAAGAGACCCAGTACTTC. It codes for CASSSRQGGEETQYF. The rearrangement uses TRBV7-9 and TRBJ2-5, with TRBD1 matching over 9 bases. V was pared by 4 bases and J by 3 bases, with 6 bases of the junction left unmatched. The length of the CDR3 is 15 residues. Germline CDR1 and CDR2: SEHNR and FQNEAQ (reference sequence).

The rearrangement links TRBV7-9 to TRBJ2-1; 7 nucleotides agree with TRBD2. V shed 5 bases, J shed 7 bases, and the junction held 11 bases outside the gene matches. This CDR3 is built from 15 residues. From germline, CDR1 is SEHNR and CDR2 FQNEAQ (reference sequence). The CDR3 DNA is TGTGCCAGCAGCATGATGGGGGGGTCTAGGAATGAGCAGTTCTTC. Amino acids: CASSMMGGSRNEQFF.

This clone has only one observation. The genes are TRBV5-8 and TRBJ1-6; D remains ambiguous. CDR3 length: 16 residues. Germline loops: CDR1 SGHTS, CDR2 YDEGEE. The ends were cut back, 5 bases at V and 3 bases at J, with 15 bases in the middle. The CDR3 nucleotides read TGTGCCAGCAGTTTGCCCCAGTTTGGCTATAATTCACCCCTCCACTTT. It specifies CASSLPQFGYNSPLHF.

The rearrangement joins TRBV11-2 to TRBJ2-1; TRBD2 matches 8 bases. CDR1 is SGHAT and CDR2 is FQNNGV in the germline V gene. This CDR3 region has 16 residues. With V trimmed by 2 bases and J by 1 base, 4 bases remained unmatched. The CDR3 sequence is CASSLHSGGSYNEQFF. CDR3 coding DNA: TGTGCCAGCAGCTTACACAGCGGGGGTTCCTACAATGAGCAGTTCTTC.

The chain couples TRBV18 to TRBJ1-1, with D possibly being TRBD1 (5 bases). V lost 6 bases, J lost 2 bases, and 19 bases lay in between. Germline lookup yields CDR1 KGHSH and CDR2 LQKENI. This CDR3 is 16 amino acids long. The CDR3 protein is CASSPDKTGFNTEAFF. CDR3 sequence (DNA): TGTGCCAGCTCCCCCGATAAAACAGGATTTAACACTGAAGCTTTCTTT.

The CDR3 reads CASSEGRAPGETQYF. The CDR3 region has the DNA TGTGCCAGCAGTGAAGGAAGGGCGCCAGGAGAGACCCAGTACTTC. V usage is TRBV2 and J usage is TRBJ2-5; D gene uncertain. V lost 1 base, J lost 4 bases, and 13 bases lay in between. CDR3 length: 15 amino acids. Germline CDR1 is SNHLY and CDR2 is FYNNEI.

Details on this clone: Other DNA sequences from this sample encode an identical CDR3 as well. The CDR3 is CASSSRGDEQYF. Written as DNA, the CDR3 is TGCGCCAGCAGCTCCAGGGGGGACGAGCAGTACTTC. This chain joins TRBV5-1 and TRBJ2-7; weak D call: TRBD1 (7 bases). The V and J ends lost 3 bases and 5 bases respectively, with 9 bases between them. Germline loops: CDR1 SGHRS, CDR2 YFSETQ. This CDR3 spans 12 amino acids.

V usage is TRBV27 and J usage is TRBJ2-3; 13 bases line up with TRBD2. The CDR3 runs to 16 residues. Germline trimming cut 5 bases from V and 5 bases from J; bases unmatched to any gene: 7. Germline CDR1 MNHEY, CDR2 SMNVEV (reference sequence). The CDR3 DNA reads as TGTGCCAGCAGTCCGACTAGCGGGGGGCTTGTAGATACGCAGTATTTT. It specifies CASSPTSGGLVDTQYF.

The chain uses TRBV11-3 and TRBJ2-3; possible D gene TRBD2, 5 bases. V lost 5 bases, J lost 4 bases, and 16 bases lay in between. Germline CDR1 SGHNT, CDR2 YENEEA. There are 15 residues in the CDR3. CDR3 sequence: CASSTRQEGADTQYF. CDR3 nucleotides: TGTGCCAGCAGCACTAGGCAAGAGGGCGCAGATACGCAGTATTTT.

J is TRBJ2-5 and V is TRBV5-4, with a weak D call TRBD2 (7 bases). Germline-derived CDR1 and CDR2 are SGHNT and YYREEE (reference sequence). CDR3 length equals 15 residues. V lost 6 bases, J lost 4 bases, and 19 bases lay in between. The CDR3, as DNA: TGTGCCAGCAACCGCCCGGGGGGAGGGGGAGAGACCCAGTACTTC. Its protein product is CASNRPGGGGETQYF.

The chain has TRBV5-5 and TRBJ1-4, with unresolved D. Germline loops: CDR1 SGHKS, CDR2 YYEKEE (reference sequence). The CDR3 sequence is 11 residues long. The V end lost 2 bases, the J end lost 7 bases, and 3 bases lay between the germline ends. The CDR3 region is CASSFLEKLFF. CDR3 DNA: TGTGCCAGCAGCTTCCTTGAAAAACTGTTTTTT.

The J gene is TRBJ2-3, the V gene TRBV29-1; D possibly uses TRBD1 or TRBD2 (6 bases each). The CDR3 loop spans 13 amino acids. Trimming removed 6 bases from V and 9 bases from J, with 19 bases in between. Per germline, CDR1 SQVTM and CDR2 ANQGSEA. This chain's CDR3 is CSVGGQGRETQYF. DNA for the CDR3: TGCAGCGTCGGGGGCCAGGGTCGGGAAACGCAGTATTTT.

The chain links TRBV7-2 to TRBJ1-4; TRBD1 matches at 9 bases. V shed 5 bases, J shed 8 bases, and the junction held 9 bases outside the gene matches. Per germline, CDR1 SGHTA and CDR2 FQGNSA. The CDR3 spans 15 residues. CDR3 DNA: TGTGCCAGCAGCCACCCCGGGACAGGGCTGGAAAAACTGTTTTTT. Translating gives CASSHPGTGLEKLFF.